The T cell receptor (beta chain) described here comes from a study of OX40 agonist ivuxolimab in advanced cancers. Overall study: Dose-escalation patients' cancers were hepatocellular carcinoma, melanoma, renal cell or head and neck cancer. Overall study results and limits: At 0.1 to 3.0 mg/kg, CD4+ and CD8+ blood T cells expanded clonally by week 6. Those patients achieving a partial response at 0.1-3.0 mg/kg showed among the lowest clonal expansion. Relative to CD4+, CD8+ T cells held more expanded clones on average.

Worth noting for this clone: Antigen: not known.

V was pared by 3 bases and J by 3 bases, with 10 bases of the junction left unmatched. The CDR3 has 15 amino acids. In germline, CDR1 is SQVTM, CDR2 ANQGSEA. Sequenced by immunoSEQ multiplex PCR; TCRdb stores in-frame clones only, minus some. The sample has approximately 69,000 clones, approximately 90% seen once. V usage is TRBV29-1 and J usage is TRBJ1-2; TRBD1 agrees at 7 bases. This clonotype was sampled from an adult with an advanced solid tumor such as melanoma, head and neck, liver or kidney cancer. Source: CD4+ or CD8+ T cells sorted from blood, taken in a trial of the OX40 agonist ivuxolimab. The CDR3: CSVEEASGTDYGYTF. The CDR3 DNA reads TGCAGCGTTGAGGAGGCTTCCGGGACAGACTATGGCTACACCTTC.